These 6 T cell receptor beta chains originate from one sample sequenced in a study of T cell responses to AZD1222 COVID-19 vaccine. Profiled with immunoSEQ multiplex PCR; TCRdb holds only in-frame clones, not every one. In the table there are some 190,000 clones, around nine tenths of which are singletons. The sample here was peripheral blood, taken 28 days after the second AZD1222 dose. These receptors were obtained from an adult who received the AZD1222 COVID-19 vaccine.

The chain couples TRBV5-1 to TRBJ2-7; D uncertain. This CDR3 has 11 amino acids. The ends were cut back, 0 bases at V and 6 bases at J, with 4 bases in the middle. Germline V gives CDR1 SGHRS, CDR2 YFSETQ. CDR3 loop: CASSLDGEQYF. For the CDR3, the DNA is TGCGCCAGCAGCTTGGACGGCGAGCAGTACTTC.

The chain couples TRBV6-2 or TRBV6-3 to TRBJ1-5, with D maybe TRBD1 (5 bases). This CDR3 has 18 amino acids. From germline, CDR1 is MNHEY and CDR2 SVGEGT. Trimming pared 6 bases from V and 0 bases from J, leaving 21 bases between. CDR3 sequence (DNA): TGTGCCAGCAGCCCCAGGGAGGCTAGTAGGTATAGCAATCAGCCCCAGCATTTT. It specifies CASSPREASRYSNQPQHF.

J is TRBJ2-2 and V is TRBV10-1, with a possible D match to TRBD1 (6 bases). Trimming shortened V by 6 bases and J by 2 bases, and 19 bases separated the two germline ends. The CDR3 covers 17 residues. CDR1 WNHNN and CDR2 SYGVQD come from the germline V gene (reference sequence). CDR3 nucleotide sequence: TGCGCCAGCAGCCCAGGGGTCTCCAGCGCAAACACCGGGGAGCTGTTTTTT. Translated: CASSPGVSSANTGELFF.

DNA of the CDR3: TGTGCTAGTGCCACTCAAGAGACCCAGTACTTC. It yields the protein CASATQETQYF. The chain couples TRBV12-5 to TRBJ2-5; D is unclear. Trimming stripped 7 bases from V and 2 bases from J, with 5 bases between. CDR1 is LGHNT, CDR2 FRNRAP, per germline. The CDR3 contains 11 residues.

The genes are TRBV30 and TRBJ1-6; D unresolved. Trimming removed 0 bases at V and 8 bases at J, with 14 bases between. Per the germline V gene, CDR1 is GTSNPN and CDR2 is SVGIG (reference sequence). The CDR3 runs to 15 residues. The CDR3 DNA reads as TGTGCCTGGAGTGTACTGGACCGCCGACATTCACCCCTCCACTTT. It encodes CAWSVLDRRHSPLHF.

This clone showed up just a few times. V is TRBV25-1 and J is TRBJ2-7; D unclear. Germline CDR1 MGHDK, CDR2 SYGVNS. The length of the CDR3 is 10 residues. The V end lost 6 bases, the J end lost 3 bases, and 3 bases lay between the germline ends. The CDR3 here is CASRDYEQYF. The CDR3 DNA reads TGTGCCAGCAGAGACTACGAGCAGTACTTC.